Included here is one T cell receptor beta chain sequence, with context. In this sample, this clonotype turned up many times. Its recognized antigen is unknown. There are no base qualities to consult, and no much larger clone falls within one base. Trimming accounts for 9 bases at V and 4 bases at J, while the number of junction bases matched to no gene is 6. Including the terminal cysteine and phenylalanine, the CDR3 comprises 13 residues. Here the CDR3 DNA is all that survives: 39 bases in frame from base 1. The germline V gene (reference sequence) gives CDR1 as LNHDA and CDR2 as SQIVND. The record originates from a study of molecular identifiers for immune sequencing clone quantification (dated by TCRdb to the late 2010s). About the investigation overall: For a replicate experiment, RNA from around 20,000 or 100,000 naive CD8 T cells was divided into five aliquots, and four of the five aliquots were sequenced. This methods study benchmarked molecular-identifier clustering-based TCR repertoire sequencing (MIDCIRS) and TCR RNA copy counting, using CD8 T cells to do so. The investigation overall reported the following: A single cell's worth of spiked-in Jurkat TCR RNA was reported detectable even among 850,000 to 1,000,000 naive CD8 T cells. In CMV-specific effector cells, clones with more than 20 RNA copies contained over 98% of molecules, whereas in naive cells such clones contained under 1% of molecules. Identical TCR molecules sharing a barcode could cause highly expanded clone sizes to be underestimated. When barcode sub-clustering was omitted, TCR diversity was inflated by chimeric consensus sequences, with chimeras reaching as high as 47%. Spiked-in Jurkat TCR RNA (approximately 10 copies' worth), which is not part of the donor repertoire, was contained in the naive libraries. Modeling indicated around 3 TCR RNA copies recovered per cell, compared with approximately 10 by digital PCR, which implies a capture efficiency of 25% to 35%.

The protocol used for the library was PCR. These reads were obtained on an Illumina HiSeq 4000. Preparation of bulk TCR libraries followed a previously described approach, with the TCR primers listed in Table S5. Total RNA was purified with the Qiagen AllPrep DNA/RNA kit. Before analysis, reads from multiple sequencing runs of the same library were pooled. In the authors' own workflow: Only reads with exact TCR constant sequence were kept, trimmed to 150 nt, and grouped by their 12-nt molecular barcodes. Reads in each barcode group were sub-clustered using a 15% Levenshtein threshold, and a quality-weighted consensus sequence was built for each RNA molecule. Non-functional sequences were filtered out, along with any lower-count sequence sitting one edit away from another sequence. Based on fitting two negative binomial distributions, any barcode sub-cluster with under 20% of the maximum read count was discarded. The public sequencing data were trimmed at Q25 with fastp and processed into clonotypes with MiXCR by TCRdb, which kept only in-frame beta chains. Rows are combined by CDR3 protein, so each entry shows the most common genes and DNA. TCRdb, not the authors, supplied the V and J calls. Counted in this sample were under 650,000 distinct CDR3 sequences; approximately 20% of them appeared once. The ten largest clones take up roughly 0.9% of the sample.

Libraries of naive CD8 T cells were built from anywhere between about 17,000 and 1,000,000 sorted cells, with 10%, 30% or 50% of the purified RNA used. Naive CD8 T cells were FACS-sorted as CD8+CD4-CCR7+CD45RA+ on a BD FACSAria II into RLT Plus buffer. To test detection sensitivity, Jurkat RNA equal to over nine TCR copies was added to samples of about 18,000-1,100,000 naive CD8 T cells. CD8 T cells were enriched with RosetteSep CD8+ T Cell Enrichment Cocktail and Ficoll-Paque, followed by ACK red cell lysis. The sample consisted of naive CD8+ T cells from blood, with Jurkat cell RNA spiked in. The sample's cell subset or site label, in plain terms: FACS-sorted CD8+CD4-CCR7+CD45RA+ naive T cells. The chain is made from TRBV19 and TRBJ2-7; a stretch of 10 junction bases matches TRBD1. The clonotype comes from a human donor in good health. Some libraries in this study had Jurkat cell RNA spiked in. In nucleotides, the sequence is TGTGCCAGCCGGGACAGGGGTAATTACGAGCAGTACTTC. This gives the protein CASRDRGNYEQYF.